The present T cell receptor (beta chain) was sequenced within a study of T-cell reconstitution after alpha-beta-depleted transplantation in children. A TCRbeta library incorporating unique molecular identifiers was prepared. TCRdb reprocessed the PCR reads via MiXCR and lists one record per CDR3 protein. There are around 370,000 distinct CDR3 sequences in the sample; 10% to 13% occur only once, and under 3% lies in the top ten. This clonotype was found many times. V dropped 0 bases and J dropped 5 bases, with 4 bases sitting between them. The germline gives CDR1 SGHRS, CDR2 YFSETQ. The CDR3 length is 12 residues.

This receptor was obtained from a human donor who donated a stem cell graft to a child with acute lymphoblastic leukemia. The sample in question was PBMCs from the stem cell graft donor, obtained from the stem cell graft. The J gene is TRBJ2-3, the V gene TRBV5-1; D unclear. The CDR3 DNA is TGCGCCAGCAGCTTGGCCCAAGATACGCAGTATTTT. Residues: CASSLAQDTQYF.